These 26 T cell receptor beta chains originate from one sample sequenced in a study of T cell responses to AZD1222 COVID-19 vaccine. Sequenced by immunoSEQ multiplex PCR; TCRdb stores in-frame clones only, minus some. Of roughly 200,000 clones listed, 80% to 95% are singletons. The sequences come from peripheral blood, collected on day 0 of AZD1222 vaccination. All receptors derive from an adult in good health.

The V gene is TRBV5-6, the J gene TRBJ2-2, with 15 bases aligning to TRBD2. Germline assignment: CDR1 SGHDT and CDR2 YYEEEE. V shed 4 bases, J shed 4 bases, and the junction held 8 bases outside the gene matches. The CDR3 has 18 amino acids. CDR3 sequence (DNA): TGTGCCAGCAGCGAAGGACTAGCGGGGGGGCCGGTCACCGGGGAGCTGTTTTTT. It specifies CASSEGLAGGPVTGELFF.

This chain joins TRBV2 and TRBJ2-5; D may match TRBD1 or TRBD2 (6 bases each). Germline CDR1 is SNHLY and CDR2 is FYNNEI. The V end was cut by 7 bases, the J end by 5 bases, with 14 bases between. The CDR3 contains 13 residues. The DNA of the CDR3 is TGTGCCAGCACGGGACAAGGGAGGGAGACCCAGTACTTC. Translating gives CASTGQGRETQYF.

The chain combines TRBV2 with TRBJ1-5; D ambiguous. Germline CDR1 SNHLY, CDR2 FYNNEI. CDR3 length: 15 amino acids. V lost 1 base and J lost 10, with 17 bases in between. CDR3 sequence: CASSEVRQAVRPQHF. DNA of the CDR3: TGTGCCAGCAGTGAAGTCCGGCAGGCCGTGCGTCCCCAGCATTTT. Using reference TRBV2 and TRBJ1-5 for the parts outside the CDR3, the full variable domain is EPEVTQTPSHQVTQMGQEVILRCVPISNHLYFYWYRQILGQKVEFLVSFYNNEISEKSEIFDDQFSVERPDGSNFTLKIRSTKLEDSAMYFCASSEVRQAVRPQHFGDGTRLSIL.

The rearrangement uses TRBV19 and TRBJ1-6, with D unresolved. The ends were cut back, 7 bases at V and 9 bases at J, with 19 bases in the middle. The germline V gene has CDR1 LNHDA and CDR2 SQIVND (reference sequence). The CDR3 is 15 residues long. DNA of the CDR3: TGTGCCAGTACCGACCCAGGTTTGCGTGGTTCACCCCTCCACTTT. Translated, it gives CASTDPGLRGSPLHF.

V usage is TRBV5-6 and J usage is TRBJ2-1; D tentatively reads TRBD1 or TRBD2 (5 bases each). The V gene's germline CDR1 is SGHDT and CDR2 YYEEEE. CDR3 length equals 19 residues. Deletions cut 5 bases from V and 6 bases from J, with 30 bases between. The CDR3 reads CASRLKGFWGRTRGNEQFF. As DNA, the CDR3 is TGTGCCAGCAGGTTAAAGGGGTTCTGGGGCCGGACTCGAGGCAATGAGCAGTTCTTC.

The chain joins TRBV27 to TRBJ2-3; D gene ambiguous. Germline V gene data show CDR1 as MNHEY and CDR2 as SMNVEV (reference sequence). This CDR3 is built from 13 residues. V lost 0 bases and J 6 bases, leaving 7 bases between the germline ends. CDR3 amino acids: CASSLSLRDTQYF. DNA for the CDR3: TGTGCCAGCAGTTTATCGTTGAGGGATACGCAGTATTTT.

In nucleotides, the CDR3 is TGTGCCAGCAGCCCGGGGAGAGGATTGACCTACGAGCAGTACTTC. It encodes CASSPGRGLTYEQYF. V is TRBV27 and J is TRBJ2-7; D might be TRBD2 (5 bases). The CDR3 has 15 residues. Deletions cut 6 bases from V and 2 bases from J, with 17 bases between. Germline-derived CDR1 and CDR2 are MNHEY and SMNVEV (reference sequence).

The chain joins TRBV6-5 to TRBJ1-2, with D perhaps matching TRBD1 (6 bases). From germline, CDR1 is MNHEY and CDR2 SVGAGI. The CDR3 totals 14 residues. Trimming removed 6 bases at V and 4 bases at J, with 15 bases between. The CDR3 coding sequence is TGTGCCAGCAGAGAGGGGGGGTTTGGCTATGGCTACACCTTC. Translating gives CASREGGFGYGYTF.

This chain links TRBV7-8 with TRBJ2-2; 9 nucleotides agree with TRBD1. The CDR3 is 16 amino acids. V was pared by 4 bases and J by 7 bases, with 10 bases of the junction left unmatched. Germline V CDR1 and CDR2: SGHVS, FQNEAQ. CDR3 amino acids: CASSSLGQGSVGELFF. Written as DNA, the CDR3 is TGTGCCAGCAGCTCGCTAGGACAGGGGAGTGTCGGGGAGCTGTTTTTT.

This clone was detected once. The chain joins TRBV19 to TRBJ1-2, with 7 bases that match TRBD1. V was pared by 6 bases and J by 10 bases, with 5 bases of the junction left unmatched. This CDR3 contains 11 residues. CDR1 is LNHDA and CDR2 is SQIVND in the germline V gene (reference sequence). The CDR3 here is CASSQTGFYTF. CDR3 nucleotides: TGTGCCAGTAGCCAGACAGGGTTCTACACCTTC.

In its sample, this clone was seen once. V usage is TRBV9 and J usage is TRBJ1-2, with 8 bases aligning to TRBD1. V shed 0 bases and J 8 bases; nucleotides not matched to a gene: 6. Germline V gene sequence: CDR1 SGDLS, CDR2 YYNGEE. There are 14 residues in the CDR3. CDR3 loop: CASSVAQGALGYTF. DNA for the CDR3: TGTGCCAGCAGCGTAGCTCAGGGGGCGCTAGGCTACACCTTC.

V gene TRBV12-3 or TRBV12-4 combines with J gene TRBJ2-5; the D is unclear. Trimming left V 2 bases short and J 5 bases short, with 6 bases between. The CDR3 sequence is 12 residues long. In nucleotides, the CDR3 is TGTGCCAGCAGTTTACGGGCGGAGACCCAGTACTTC. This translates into CASSLRAETQYF.

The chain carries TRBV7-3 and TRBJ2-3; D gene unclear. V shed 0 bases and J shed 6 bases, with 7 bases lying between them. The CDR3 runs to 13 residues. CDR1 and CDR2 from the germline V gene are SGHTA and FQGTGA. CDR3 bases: TGTGCCAGCAGCTTAACCCCCCGGGATACGCAGTATTTT. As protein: CASSLTPRDTQYF.

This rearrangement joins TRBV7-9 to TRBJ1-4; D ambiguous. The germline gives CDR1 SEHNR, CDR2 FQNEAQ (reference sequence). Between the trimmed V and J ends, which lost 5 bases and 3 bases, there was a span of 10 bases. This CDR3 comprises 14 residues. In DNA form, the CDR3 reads TGTGCCAGCAGCCCGGGTTGGGCTAATGAAAAACTGTTTTTT. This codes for CASSPGWANEKLFF. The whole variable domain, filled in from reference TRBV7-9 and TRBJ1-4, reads DTGVSQNPRHKITKRGQNVTFRCDPISEHNRLYWYRQTLGQGPEFLTYFQNEAQLEKSRLLSDRFSAERPKGSFSTLEIQRTEQGDSAMYLCASSPGWANEKLFFGSGTQLSVL.

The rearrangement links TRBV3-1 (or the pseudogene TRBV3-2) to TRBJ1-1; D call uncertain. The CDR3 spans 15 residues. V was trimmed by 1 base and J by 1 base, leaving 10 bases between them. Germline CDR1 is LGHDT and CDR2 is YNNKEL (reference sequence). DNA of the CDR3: TGTGCCAGCAGCCAAGCGGATGGGAGGAACACTGAAGCTTTCTTT. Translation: CASSQADGRNTEAFF.

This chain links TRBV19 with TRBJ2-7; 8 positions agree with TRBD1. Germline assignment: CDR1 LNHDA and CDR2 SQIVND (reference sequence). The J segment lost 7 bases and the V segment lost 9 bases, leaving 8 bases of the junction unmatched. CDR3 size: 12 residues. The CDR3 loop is CASRTGQGEQYF. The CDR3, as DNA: TGTGCCAGCCGGACAGGGCAAGGGGAGCAGTACTTC.

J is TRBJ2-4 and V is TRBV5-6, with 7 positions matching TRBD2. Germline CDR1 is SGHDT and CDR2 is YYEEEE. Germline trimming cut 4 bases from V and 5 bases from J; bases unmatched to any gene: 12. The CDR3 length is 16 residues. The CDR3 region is CASSSLGGGNQNIQYF. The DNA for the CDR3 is TGTGCCAGCAGCAGCTTGGGGGGAGGGAATCAAAACATTCAGTACTTC.

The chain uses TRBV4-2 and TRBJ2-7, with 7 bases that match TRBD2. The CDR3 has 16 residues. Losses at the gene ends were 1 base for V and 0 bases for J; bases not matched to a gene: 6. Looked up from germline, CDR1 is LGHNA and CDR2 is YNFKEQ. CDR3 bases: TGTGCCAGCAGCCAAGTCACGGGGGGAAGCTCCTACGAGCAGTACTTC. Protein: CASSQVTGGSSYEQYF.

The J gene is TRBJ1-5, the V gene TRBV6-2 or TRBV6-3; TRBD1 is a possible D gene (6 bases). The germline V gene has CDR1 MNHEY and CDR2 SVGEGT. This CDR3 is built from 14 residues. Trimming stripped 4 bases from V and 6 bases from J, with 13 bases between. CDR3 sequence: CASSSGGTGQPQHF. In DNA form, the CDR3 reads TGTGCCAGCAGTTCGGGGGGCACGGGTCAGCCCCAGCATTTT.

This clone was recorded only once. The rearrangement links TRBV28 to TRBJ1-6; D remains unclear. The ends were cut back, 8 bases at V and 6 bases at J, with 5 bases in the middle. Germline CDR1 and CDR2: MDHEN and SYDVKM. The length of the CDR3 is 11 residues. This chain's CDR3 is CASGINSPLHF. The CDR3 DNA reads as TGTGCCAGCGGAATTAATTCACCCCTCCACTTT.

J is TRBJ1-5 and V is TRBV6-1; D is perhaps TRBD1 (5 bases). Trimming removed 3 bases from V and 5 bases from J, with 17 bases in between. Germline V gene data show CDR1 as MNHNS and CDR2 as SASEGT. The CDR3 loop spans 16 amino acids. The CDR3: CASSEVRVGGHQPQHF. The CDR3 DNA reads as TGTGCCAGCAGTGAGGTTCGGGTCGGGGGACATCAGCCCCAGCATTTT.

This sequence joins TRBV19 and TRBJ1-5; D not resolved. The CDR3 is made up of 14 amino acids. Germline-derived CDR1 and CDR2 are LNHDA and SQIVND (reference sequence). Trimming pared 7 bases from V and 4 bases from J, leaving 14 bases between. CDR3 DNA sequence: TGTGCCAGTACTGGGCGGCAGAAGAATCAGCCCCAGCATTTT. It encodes CASTGRQKNQPQHF.

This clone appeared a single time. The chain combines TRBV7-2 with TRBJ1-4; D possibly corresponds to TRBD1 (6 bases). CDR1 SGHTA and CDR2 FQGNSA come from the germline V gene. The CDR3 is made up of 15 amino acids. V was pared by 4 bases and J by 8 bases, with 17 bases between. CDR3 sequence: CASSSNRARGEKLFF. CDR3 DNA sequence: TGTGCCAGCAGCTCTAACAGGGCTAGGGGAGAAAAACTGTTTTTT.

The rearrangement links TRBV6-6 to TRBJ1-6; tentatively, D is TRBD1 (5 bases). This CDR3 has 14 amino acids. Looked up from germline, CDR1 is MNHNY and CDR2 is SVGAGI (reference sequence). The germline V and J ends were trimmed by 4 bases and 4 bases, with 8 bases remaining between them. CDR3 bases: TGTGCCAGCAGTTGGACATATTATAATTCACCCCTCCACTTT. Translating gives CASSWTYYNSPLHF.

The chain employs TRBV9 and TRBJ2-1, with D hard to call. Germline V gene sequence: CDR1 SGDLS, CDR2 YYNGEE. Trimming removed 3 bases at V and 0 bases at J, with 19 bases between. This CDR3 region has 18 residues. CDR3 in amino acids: CASSDSPSVPRSYNEQFF. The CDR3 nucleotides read TGTGCCAGCAGCGACTCCCCCTCCGTGCCGCGCTCCTACAATGAGCAGTTCTTC.

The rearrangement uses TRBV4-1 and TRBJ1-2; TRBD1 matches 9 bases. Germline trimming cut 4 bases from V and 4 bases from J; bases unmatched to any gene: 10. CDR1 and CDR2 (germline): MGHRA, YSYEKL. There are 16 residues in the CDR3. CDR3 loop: CASSLGQGQGGYGYTF. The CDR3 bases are TGCGCCAGCAGCCTCGGGCAGGGACAGGGCGGCTATGGCTACACCTTC.